This T cell receptor (beta chain) originates from a study of post-analysis software for immune sequencing data. Trimming stripped 2 bases from V and 4 bases from J, with 9 bases between. The CDR3 runs to 14 residues. CDR1 and CDR2 (germline): LGHNT, FRNRAP. This clonotype was recorded many times. Its antigen is not known. Notes on the study in general: The study found TRBV5-6, TRBV5-1 and TRBV20-1 among 5 or 6 TRBV segments more frequent in patients than controls. Controls showed significantly higher normalized Chao1 diversity than did multiple sclerosis patients.

Unique molecular identifiers were present in the TCR beta cDNA libraries. Each CDR3 protein is one row after TCRdb ran MiXCR on the PCR reads. The table lists about 150,000 distinct CDR3 sequences, 30% of them singletons. The chain couples TRBV12-5 to TRBJ2-1, with TRBD1 as a possible D gene (6 bases). The specimen sequenced was blood. This receptor was obtained from a girl aged 10 to 17 with multiple sclerosis. The CDR3 DNA is TGTGCTAGTGGTTTGCCCGGACAGTACAATGAGCAGTTCTTC. Translated: CASGLPGQYNEQFF.